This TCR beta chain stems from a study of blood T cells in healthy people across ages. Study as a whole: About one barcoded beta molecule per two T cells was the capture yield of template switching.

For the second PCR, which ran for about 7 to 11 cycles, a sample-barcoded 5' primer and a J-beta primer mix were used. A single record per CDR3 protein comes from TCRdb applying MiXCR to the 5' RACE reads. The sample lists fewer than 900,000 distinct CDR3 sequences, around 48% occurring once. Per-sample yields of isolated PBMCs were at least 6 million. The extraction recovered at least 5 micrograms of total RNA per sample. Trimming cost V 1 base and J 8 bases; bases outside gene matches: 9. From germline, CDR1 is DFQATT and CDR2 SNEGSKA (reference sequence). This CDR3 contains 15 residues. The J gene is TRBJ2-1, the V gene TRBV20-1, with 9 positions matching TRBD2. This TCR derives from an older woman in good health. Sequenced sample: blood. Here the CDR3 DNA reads TGCAGTGCTAGAGGGAATAGCGGGGGTGGCGATGAGCAGTTCTTC. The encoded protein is CSARGNSGGGDEQFF.